What follows are 14 T cell receptor beta chains derived from one specimen sequenced in a study of cytomegalovirus exposure and HLA in healthy donors. Vbeta (60) and Jbeta (13) primers were used in the PCR. TCRdb's table, derived via immunoSEQ multiplex PCR, lists solely in-frame clones and lacks some. The sample totals approximately 200,000 clones. Source material: PBMCs. These receptors originate from a boy younger than 18 in good health and CMV-seronegative.

The rearrangement links TRBV7-2 to TRBJ1-2, with 8 nucleotides matching TRBD1. CDR1 and CDR2 (germline): SGHTA, FQGNSA. V gave up 5 bases and J gave up 8 bases; unmatched junction bases: 25. There are 19 residues in the CDR3. The CDR3 region is CASSPGGSGQWTGPGGYTF. The CDR3 coding sequence is TGTGCCAGCAGCCCCGGGGGAAGCGGTCAATGGACAGGGCCGGGGGGCTACACCTTC. Drawing the rest from reference TRBV7-2 and TRBJ1-2, the complete variable domain is GAGVSQSPSNKVTEKGKDVELRCDPISGHTALYWYRQSLGQGLEFLIYFQGNSAPDKSGLPSDRFSAERTGGSVSTLTIQRTQQEDSAVYLCASSPGGSGQWTGPGGYTFGSGTRLTVV.

In DNA form, the CDR3 reads TGTGCCTGGAGTGTACGGTCCGAGGGGACCCAGTACTTC. This sequence encodes CAWSVRSEGTQYF. This chain uses TRBV30 with TRBJ2-5; maybe TRBD2 (5 bases). The germline V gene encodes CDR1 GTSNPN and CDR2 SVGIG (reference sequence). The CDR3 runs to 13 residues. The V end was cut by 0 bases, the J end by 7 bases, with 12 bases between.

This rearrangement joins TRBV6-5 to TRBJ1-4; tentative D call: TRBD1 (5 bases). V gave up 6 bases and J gave up 7 bases, with 18 bases separating them. The CDR3 is 15 amino acids. The germline V gene encodes CDR1 MNHEY and CDR2 SVGAGI. CDR3 in DNA: TGTGCCAGCAGGCGGGGCTCTCTCGGTAGTGAAAAACTGTTTTTT. Translating gives CASRRGSLGSEKLFF.

This sequence joins TRBV30 and TRBJ2-5; 7 bases are shared with TRBD1. The end of the DNA is better explained by TRBJ2-7, so the J call may be wrong. This CDR3 comprises 12 residues. Germline V gives CDR1 GTSNPN, CDR2 SVGIG (reference sequence). The DNA of the CDR3 is TGTGCCTCCCGGGGACAGAGCAGCGAGCAGTACTTC. Translation: CASRGQSSEQYF.

This chain uses TRBV5-4 with TRBJ1-2; D is perhaps TRBD1 (5 bases). CDR1 and CDR2 (germline): SGHNT, YYREEE (reference sequence). The ends were cut back, 4 bases at V and 2 bases at J, with 9 bases in the middle. The CDR3 contains 13 residues. In DNA, the CDR3 is TGTGCCAGCAGCAACGACAGAAACTATGGCTACACCTTC. Amino acids: CASSNDRNYGYTF.

V usage is TRBV7-8 and J usage is TRBJ2-5; the D is unclear. Germline CDR1 is SGHVS and CDR2 is FQNEAQ. The CDR3 is 14 residues long. V was trimmed by 2 bases and J by 5 bases, leaving 12 bases between them. This CDR3 reads CASSLTEVLETQYF. Written as DNA, the CDR3 is TGTGCCAGCAGCTTAACTGAGGTGTTGGAGACCCAGTACTTC.

The chain carries TRBV6-5 and TRBJ1-2; 9 nucleotides match TRBD1. Germline V gives CDR1 MNHEY, CDR2 SVGAGI. The CDR3 consists of 15 residues. Trimming took 1 base from V and 6 from J; bases not matched to a gene: 6. CDR3 in DNA: TGTGCCAGCAGTTACTACCGGGACAGGGAAGATGGCTACACCTTC. As protein: CASSYYRDREDGYTF.

This sequence joins TRBV5-1 and TRBJ1-2, with TRBD1 identical over 8 bases. The germline CDR1 and CDR2 sequences are SGHRS and YFSETQ. V gave up 4 bases and J gave up 6 bases; unmatched junction bases: 17. The CDR3 spans 17 residues. The CDR3 coding sequence is TGCGCCAGCAGCCCTCCCCGGGACAGGACCGTTTCGGATGGCTACACCTTC. Translating gives CASSPPRDRTVSDGYTF.

About this clone: Since the CDR3 does not end with the conserved phenylalanine or tryptophan, this likely comes from a read error. The rearrangement links TRBV5-1 to TRBJ2-7; D gene ambiguous. V lost 3 bases to trimming and J lost 1 base, with 11 bases between them. Germline loops: CDR1 SGHRS, CDR2 YFSETQ. This CDR3 spans 14 amino acids. The CDR3 is CASSSRSISYEQYL. CDR3 nucleotides: TGCGCCAGCAGCTCCAGGTCCATTTCCTACGAGCAGTACCTC.

The chain recombines TRBV7-6 with TRBJ1-4; D gene ambiguous. This CDR3 contains 14 residues. With 10 bases removed from V and 3 bases from J, the gap between germline ends came to 15 bases. Germline V gives CDR1 SGHVS, CDR2 FNYEAQ. As DNA, the CDR3 is TGTGCCACCCAAGGGAGGCAGGCTAATGAAAAACTGTTTTTT. Encoded protein: CATQGRQANEKLFF.

The chain has TRBV14 and TRBJ1-6; no clear D. Trimming cost V 4 bases and J 9 bases, with 10 bases left between them. Germline V CDR1 and CDR2: SGHDN, FVKESK. The CDR3 spans 13 residues. CDR3 coding DNA: TGTGCCAGCAGCCTCGGGGTTCCTTCACCCCTCCACTTT. The encoded protein is CASSLGVPSPLHF. The entire variable domain, with the rest obtained from reference TRBV14 and TRBJ1-6, is as follows: EAGVTQFPSHSVIEKGQTVTLRCDPISGHDNLYWYRRVMGKEIKFLLHFVKESKQDESGMPNNRFLAERTGGTYSTLKVQPAELEDSGVYFCASSLGVPSPLHFGNGTRLTVT.

The gene calls are TRBV19 and TRBJ2-5; weak D call: TRBD1 (6 bases). The end of the DNA fits TRBJ2-7 better, so the J call may be wrong. Germline V gene data show CDR1 as LNHDA and CDR2 as SQIVND (reference sequence). The CDR3 runs to 13 residues. CDR3 in amino acids: CASSATGSYEQYF. CDR3 DNA sequence: TGTGCCAGTAGTGCCACAGGGTCCTACGAGCAGTACTTC.

The V call is TRBV9, the J call TRBJ1-1; 10 nucleotides line up with TRBD1. The length of the CDR3 is 16 residues. The germline CDR1 and CDR2 sequences are SGDLS and YYNGEE. Trimming removed 4 bases from V and 0 bases from J; junction bases left unmatched: 6. CDR3 loop: CASSPGTGVVNTEAFF. In DNA form, the CDR3 reads TGTGCCAGCAGCCCTGGGACAGGGGTAGTGAACACTGAAGCTTTCTTT.

The V call is TRBV13, the J call TRBJ2-5; TRBD1 might be the D (6 bases). The DNA matches TRBJ2-7 better at its end, which makes the J call doubtful. The CDR3 is 15 residues long. The germline V gene has CDR1 PRHDT and CDR2 FYEKMQ (reference sequence). CDR3 nucleotides: TGTGCCAGCAGCTTAGGGGGACACGGTACCTACGAGCAGTACTTC. Translating gives CASSLGGHGTYEQYF.